Following are 14 T cell receptor beta chains from one sample sequenced in a study of post-analysis software for immune sequencing data (dated by TCRdb to the mid-2010s). Library generation was performed with PCR. Sequenced on an Illumina HiSeq 2500. To reduce PCR and sequencing biases, unique molecular identifiers were incorporated into the TCR beta cDNA libraries. The public reads were reanalyzed by TCRdb: fastp trimming at Q25, MiXCR alignment, in-frame beta chains only. One record per CDR3 amino acid sequence lists the most common genes and DNA. Present in this sample are more than 500,000 distinct CDR3 sequences, roughly 34% of which were seen just once. Less than 6% of the sample lies in the top ten. What the research found in general, with its limitations: Patients showed significantly higher frequencies than controls for five TRBV segments, among them TRBV5-6, TRBV5-1 and TRBV20-1.

Antigens of these TCRs are unknown. The specimen was blood. The receptors here all came from a girl under 18 with multiple sclerosis.

The rearrangement joins TRBV9 to TRBJ2-2; D may be TRBD1 (5 bases). The length of the CDR3 is 15 residues. Germline CDR1 is SGDLS and CDR2 is YYNGEE. V gave up 1 base and J gave up 5 bases, with 12 bases separating them. The CDR3 loop is CASSVLQGGTGELFF. CDR3 in DNA: TGTGCCAGCAGCGTACTCCAGGGCGGAACCGGGGAGCTGTTTTTT.

The chain recombines TRBV5-1 with TRBJ1-1; maybe TRBD1 (5 bases). Germline CDR1 is SGHRS and CDR2 is YFSETQ. The CDR3 loop spans 14 amino acids. V lost 3 bases and J lost 5, with 14 bases in between. In DNA, the CDR3 is TGCGCCAGCAGCTCTGCTGACGGGGGAACTGAAGCTTTCTTT. It codes for CASSSADGGTEAFF.

The chain couples TRBV20-1 to TRBJ2-1; D is uncertain. The germline V gene encodes CDR1 DFQATT and CDR2 SNEGSKA (reference sequence). This CDR3 comprises 14 residues. V lost 1 base and J lost 4, with 11 bases in between. This CDR3 reads CSARARRQYNEQFF. Here the CDR3 DNA reads TGCAGTGCTAGAGCTAGAAGGCAGTACAATGAGCAGTTCTTC.

This clonotype was recorded a few times. V and J are TRBV2 and TRBJ2-3; D possibly matches TRBD1 or TRBD2 (5 bases each). The CDR3 contains 15 residues. Trimming removed 8 bases from V and 2 bases from J, with 17 bases in between. Per germline, CDR1 SNHLY and CDR2 FYNNEI. The CDR3 loop reads CASAVEGLFTDTQYF. Written as DNA, the CDR3 is TGTGCCAGCGCGGTCGAGGGGTTGTTCACAGATACGCAGTATTTT. Supplemented by reference TRBV2 and TRBJ2-3, the full variable domain reads EPEVTQTPSHQVTQMGQEVILRCVPISNHLYFYWYRQILGQKVEFLVSFYNNEISEKSEIFDDQFSVERPDGSNFTLKIRSTKLEDSAMYFCASAVEGLFTDTQYFGPGTRLTVL.

Of note for this clonotype: A read error may be the cause here, since a much bigger clone is one base away. The V gene is TRBV29-1, the J gene TRBJ2-1, with unresolved D. Germline V gene data show CDR1 as SQVTM and CDR2 as ANQGSEA. This CDR3 has 12 amino acids. Here the CDR3 reads CRRVEGPETQFF. Written as DNA, the CDR3 is TGCAGAAGAGTAGAAGGGCCGGAGACCCAGTTCTTC.

The genes are TRBV5-1 and TRBJ1-2, with no clear D. The germline gives CDR1 SGHRS, CDR2 YFSETQ. The CDR3 is made up of 15 amino acids. Trimming took 4 bases from V and 1 from J, leaving 14 bases between them. CDR3 region: CASSLGGLINYGYTF. The CDR3 DNA is TGCGCCAGCAGCCTTGGAGGACTGATTAACTATGGCTACACCTTC.

This clonotype was found once. One base away lies a much larger clone, so this may be a sequencing read error. V is TRBV5-5 and J is TRBJ2-5; 7 nucleotides align to TRBD2. The CDR3 extends over 16 amino acids. The germline CDR1 and CDR2 sequences are SGHKS and YYEKEE (reference sequence). After removal of 3 bases from V and 5 bases from J, the junction contained 13 bases not matched to a gene. The CDR3 sequence: CASSSARFSGGETQYF. The CDR3 DNA sequence: TGTGCCAGCAGCTCCGCCAGGTTCTCCGGGGGGGAGACCCAGTACTTC.

The chain uses TRBV29-1 and TRBJ2-7, with D possibly matching TRBD1 (5 bases). CDR1 SQVTM and CDR2 ANQGSEA come from the germline V gene. This CDR3 has 11 residues. V lost 7 bases and J lost 2, with 9 bases in between. The DNA for the CDR3 is TGCAGCGCTGGGGCAGCCTACGAGCAGTACTTC. It specifies CSAGAAYEQYF.

V gene TRBV4-1 combines with J gene TRBJ2-3; D is ambiguous. The CDR3 totals 14 residues. CDR1 is MGHRA, CDR2 YSYEKL, per germline. V was cut by 4 bases and J by 5 bases, with 13 bases left in between. The CDR3 region has the DNA TGCGCCAGCAGCCCACCAAAGGTGGGAGATACGCAGTATTTT. It encodes CASSPPKVGDTQYF.

In its sample, this clonotype was seen a few times. The chain carries TRBV20-1 and TRBJ2-3; D might be TRBD1 (6 bases). The CDR3 runs 15 residues. Trimming removed 5 bases from V and 4 bases from J, with 19 bases in between. Per germline, CDR1 DFQATT and CDR2 SNEGSKA (reference sequence). CDR3 region: CSARPGHKIADTQYF. CDR3 coding DNA: TGCAGTGCTCGACCGGGACACAAGATTGCAGATACGCAGTATTTT.

CDR3 amino acids: CASSHGRGRVNEQFF. CDR3 sequence (DNA): TGTGCCAGCAGCCACGGCAGGGGACGGGTAAATGAGCAGTTCTTC. The chain couples TRBV3-1 to TRBJ2-1, with a possible D match to TRBD1 (6 bases). The CDR3 has 15 residues. The ends were cut back, 3 bases at V and 7 bases at J, with 16 bases in the middle. The germline V gene encodes CDR1 LGHDT and CDR2 YNNKEL (reference sequence).

This clonotype was recorded at least ten times. Relative to the germline gene, one junction end is altered; a read error may explain this. The chain is built from TRBV12-3 or TRBV12-4 and TRBJ2-3, with D possibly being TRBD2 (5 bases). The CDR3 is 14 residues long. CDR3 region: CASSPTVSADAQYF. The CDR3 DNA sequence: TGTGCCAGCAGTCCCACAGTTAGCGCAGATGCGCAGTATTTT.

For the CDR3, the DNA is TGCGCCAGCAGCACCGGACCTGCCGAGGGTGAGCAGTTCTTC. The encoded protein is CASSTGPAEGEQFF. The J gene is TRBJ2-1, the V gene TRBV5-1, with D perhaps matching TRBD2 (5 bases). CDR1 and CDR2 from the germline V gene are SGHRS and YFSETQ. The CDR3 runs 14 residues. With 4 bases removed from V and 9 bases from J, the gap between germline ends came to 17 bases. Full variable domain (remainder filled in from reference TRBV5-1 and TRBJ2-1): KAGVTQTPRYLIKTRGQQVTLSCSPISGHRSVSWYQQTPGQGLQFLFEYFSETQRNKGNFPGRFSGRQFSNSRSEMNVSTLELGDSALYLCASSTGPAEGEQFFGPGTRLTVL.

The chain is built from TRBV5-1 and TRBJ1-6, with D possibly TRBD1 on 5 matching bases. Trimming shortened V by 2 bases and J by 10 bases, and 13 bases separated the two germline ends. The CDR3 is 14 residues long. Germline assignment: CDR1 SGHRS and CDR2 YFSETQ. CDR3 nucleotides: TGCGCCAGCAGCTTTGTAGGGGACGACTCACCCCTCCACTTT. Encoded protein: CASSFVGDDSPLHF.